These T cell receptor beta chains were read from a single sample in a study of PD-1 blockade in classical Hodgkin lymphoma. Assay used: immunoSEQ multiplex PCR; TCRdb lists only in-frame clones, some missing. Of around 57,000 clones listed, about 89% are singletons. The specimen was peripheral blood mononuclear cells (PBMCs), collected before the fourth cycle of nivolumab. The receptors originated from a human donor with classical Hodgkin lymphoma. CDR3s include the opening cysteine and the closing phenylalanine or tryptophan. D genes are given only for firm matches. Rows give clone size only sometimes, using once, few, many, or a class for an expanded clone.

cdr3_aa,cdr3_nt,clone_size,j_call,v_call,d_call
CASSLVTGNEKLFF,TGTGCCAGCAGCTTGGTCACAGGGAATGAAAAACTGTTTTTT,NA,TRBJ1-4,TRBV5-4,NA
CASSQDSDTASYEQYF,TGCGCCAGCAGCCAAGATTCAGACACAGCCTCCTACGAGCAGTACTTC,NA,TRBJ2-7,TRBV4-3,NA
CASSLGQGAAKNIQYF,TGCGCCAGCAGCTTGGGACAGGGGGCGGCCAAAAACATTCAGTACTTC,NA,TRBJ2-4,TRBV5-1,TRBD1
CASSVCDRGGGATLFLEQYF,TGTGCCAGCAGCGTATGTGACCGCGGCGGGGGGGCGACTTTATTTCTCGAGCAGTACTTC,NA,TRBJ2-7,TRBV9,TRBD2
CASSAFEGSSYEQYF,TGTGCCAGCAGCGCTTTTGAGGGGAGCTCCTACGAGCAGTACTTC,NA,TRBJ2-7,TRBV11-2,NA
CASSHQLIGAYEQYF,TGCGCCAGCAGCCATCAACTTATAGGGGCCTACGAGCAGTACTTC,once,TRBJ2-7,TRBV4-1,NA
CASRLGRAPGELFF,TGCGCCAGCAGGCTCGGGAGGGCACCCGGGGAGCTGTTTTTT,NA,TRBJ2-2,TRBV5-1,TRBD2
CASSYGTGWGYTF,TGTGCCAGCAGTTACGGAACAGGTTGGGGCTACACCTTC,NA,TRBJ1-2,TRBV6-6,NA
CASSVVGSGNTIYF,TGTGCCAGCAGCGTAGTGGGTTCTGGAAACACCATATATTTT,NA,TRBJ1-3,TRBV9,NA
CASSLGQSYEQFF,TGTGCCAGCAGCTTAGGACAGTCTTATGAGCAGTTCTTC,NA,TRBJ2-1,TRBV7-2,NA
CASSIGQGVYEQYF,TGTGCCAGTAGTATAGGACAGGGGGTCTACGAGCAGTACTTC,NA,TRBJ2-7,TRBV19,TRBD1
CASSPQTSVLKNIQYF,TGTGCCAGCAGTCCCCAAACTAGCGTACTCAAAAACATTCAGTACTTC,NA,TRBJ2-4,TRBV28,TRBD2
CASSLATTSGGIYNEQFF,TGCGCCAGCAGCTTGGCCACGACTAGCGGGGGAATATACAATGAGCAGTTCTTC,once,TRBJ2-1,TRBV5-1,TRBD2
CATAKTDVGTQYF,TGTGCCACTGCAAAGACAGACGTAGGGACCCAGTACTTC,NA,TRBJ2-5,TRBV10-3,NA
CASSLWTGGLSGANVLTF,TGTGCCAGCAGCCTGTGGACAGGGGGCCTTTCTGGGGCCAACGTCCTGACTTTC,once,TRBJ2-6,TRBV7-9,TRBD1
CASSLWTTTTMRDTQYF,TGTGCCAGCAGTTTATGGACCACGACTACCATGAGGGATACGCAGTATTTT,NA,TRBJ2-3,TRBV28,NA
CASSLGAPGGNTIYF,TGTGCCAGCAGTTTGGGGGCCCCAGGTGGAAACACCATATATTTT,NA,TRBJ1-3,TRBV6-5,NA
CASSSQGSGPQHF,TGTGCCAGCAGTTCACAGGGTAGTGGGCCCCAGCATTTT,NA,TRBJ1-5,TRBV28,NA
CASSYGRGRGDSPLHF,TGTGCCAGCAGTTACGGCAGGGGGCGCGGCGATTCACCCCTCCACTTT,NA,TRBJ1-6,TRBV6-5,TRBD1
CASSDSGTGIWNTEAFF,TGTGCCAGCAGTGACTCCGGGACTGGGATCTGGAACACTGAAGCTTTCTTT,few,TRBJ1-1,TRBV2,NA
CASKASGSNNEQFF,TGCGCCAGCAAGGCTAGCGGGAGTAACAATGAGCAGTTCTTC,NA,TRBJ2-1,TRBV10-2,TRBD2
CASSSTPQEKHHEAFF,TGCGCCAGCAGCTCGACCCCTCAGGAAAAACACCATGAAGCTTTCTTT,NA,TRBJ1-1,TRBV5-1,NA
CASSLSGSTDTQYF,TGTGCCAGCAGTTTAAGTGGAAGCACAGATACGCAGTATTTT,NA,TRBJ2-3,TRBV27,NA
CATKKGDPNTEAFF,TGTGCCACCAAGAAGGGGGACCCGAACACTGAAGCTTTCTTT,NA,TRBJ1-1,TRBV27,NA
CASSLLRGRLTEAFF,TGTGCCAGCAGTTTATTGAGAGGGAGGTTGACTGAAGCTTTCTTT,NA,TRBJ1-1,TRBV27,NA
CASSEIGLAGGTDTQYF,TGTGCCAGCAGTGAGATCGGACTAGCGGGGGGCACAGATACGCAGTATTTT,few,TRBJ2-3,TRBV2,TRBD2
CASIPSAFGNTIYF,TGTGCCAGCATTCCCTCGGCATTTGGAAACACCATATATTTT,NA,TRBJ1-3,TRBV28,NA
CASSLSVRAKNIQYF,TGTGCCAGCAGCTTATCTGTCAGGGCCAAAAACATTCAGTACTTC,NA,TRBJ2-4,TRBV11-2,NA
CASSPKRWGGDQPQHF,TGTGCCAGCAGTCCCAAGCGATGGGGGGGGGATCAGCCCCAGCATTTT,NA,TRBJ1-5,TRBV28,NA
CASSSDSYGYTF,TGCGCCAGCAGCAGCGACAGTTACGGCTACACCTTC,NA,TRBJ1-2,TRBV10-1,NA
CASSPGTSGSSYNEQFF,TGTGCCAGCAGTCCCGGGACTAGCGGGAGCTCCTACAATGAGCAGTTCTTC,NA,TRBJ2-1,TRBV27,TRBD2
CASSYSLAGGLEQFF,TGTGCCAGCAGTTATTCGCTAGCGGGAGGGCTTGAGCAGTTCTTC,NA,TRBJ2-1,TRBV6-5,TRBD2
CASSQDFTGELFF,TGTGCCAGCAGCCAAGATTTCACCGGGGAGCTGTTTTTT,NA,TRBJ2-2,TRBV14,NA
CASSPRVRNTGELFF,TGTGCCAGCAGCCCCAGGGTACGGAACACCGGGGAGCTGTTTTTT,once,TRBJ2-2,TRBV11-2,NA
CASGGYGEAFF,TGTGCCAGCGGGGGGTACGGAGAAGCTTTCTTT,NA,TRBJ1-1,TRBV28,NA
CASSGPTGSADTQYF,TGTGCCAGCAGCGGCCCGACAGGGAGTGCAGATACGCAGTATTTT,NA,TRBJ2-3,TRBV2,TRBD1
CASSRQGNYGYTF,TGTGCCAGCAGCCGACAGGGAAACTATGGCTACACCTTC,NA,TRBJ1-2,TRBV7-8,TRBD1
CASSLSRRDRETQYF,TGTGCCAGCAGTTTGAGTCGGCGGGATAGGGAGACCCAGTACTTC,NA,TRBJ2-5,TRBV28,NA
CASSELGVYGYTF,TGTGCCAGCAGTGAACTGGGAGTCTATGGCTACACCTTC,once,TRBJ1-2,TRBV6-1,NA
CASSLAQDRPTYEQYF,TGCGCCAGCAGCTTGGCCCAGGACAGGCCAACCTACGAGCAGTACTTC,NA,TRBJ2-7,TRBV5-1,TRBD1
CASSQSGGNQPQHF,TGTGCCAGCAGCCAGTCAGGGGGGAATCAGCCCCAGCATTTT,NA,TRBJ1-5,TRBV7-2,TRBD1